This is a list of T cell receptor beta chains from one sample in a study of blood T cell repertoires in COVID-19. Produced via immunoSEQ multiplex PCR; TCRdb's table is partial and in-frame only. This table holds under 300,000 clones, less than 90% found once. Sequencing was performed on PBMCs or T cells enriched from blood (not recorded which). The receptors were sampled from a woman between 45 and 60 years old who had recovered from COVID-19. The CDR3 runs from the conserved cysteine through the conserved F or W. The D gene is left open where the match is weak. A row's size may be missing; if present it is once, few, many or a size class.

D gene	clone size	V gene	J gene	CDR3 DNA	CDR3 protein
-	-	TRBV7-3	TRBJ1-1	TGTGCCAGCAGCCCCGACACAGGGTTAACTGAAGCTTTCTTT	CASSPDTGLTEAFF
-	-	TRBV29-1	TRBJ2-1	TGCAGCGTTGAATATAACACTAGACTCTATGAGCAGTTCTTC	CSVEYNTRLYEQFF
-	-	TRBV28	TRBJ2-1	TGTGCCAGCAGTCCCATAAGGGGCGGTCCTTACAATGAGCAGTTCTTC	CASSPIRGGPYNEQFF
-	few	TRBV7-9	TRBJ1-1	TGTGCCAGCAGCTTAGCCGGGACTGAAGCTTTCTTT	CASSLAGTEAFF
-	-	TRBV7-2	TRBJ1-5	TGTGCCAGCAGCTTATCATCGAGTAATCAGCCCCAGCATTTT	CASSLSSSNQPQHF
-	-	TRBV28	TRBJ1-2	TGTGCCAGCAGTCTCCGGGACTCTGGCTACACCTTC	CASSLRDSGYTF
TRBD1	-	TRBV7-2	TRBJ1-3	TGTGCCAGCGGGAGACAGGGGATCTCTGGAAACACCATATATTTT	CASGRQGISGNTIYF
-	-	TRBV29-1	TRBJ2-6	TGCAGCGTTCCAGGGAAGGCTGGGGCCAACGTCCTGACTTTC	CSVPGKAGANVLTF
-	once	TRBV18	TRBJ1-1	TGTGCCAGCTCACCACCGGGGGCGGGTGACACTGAAGCTTTCTTT	CASSPPGAGDTEAFF
-	-	TRBV27	TRBJ1-2	TGTGCCAGCAGTTTCCTTCGGGGGACCTCTCCCTCCCCCTATGGCTACACCTTC	CASSFLRGTSPSPYGYTF
TRBD1	-	TRBV9	TRBJ1-2	TGTGCCAGCCAGGACAGGGGTCAAGGCTACACCTTC	CASQDRGQGYTF
-	few	TRBV5-1	TRBJ1-1	TGCGCCAGCAGCTACGGAGGAGGAAACACTGAAGCTTTCTTT	CASSYGGGNTEAFF
-	-	TRBV27	TRBJ1-1	TGTGCCAGCAGCGGTCCGTTCCGGGGGAACACTGAAGCTTTCTTT	CASSGPFRGNTEAFF
-	few	TRBV9	TRBJ1-1	TGTGCCAGCAGCGCCGCCGGGACAAAGAACACTGAAGCTTTCTTT	CASSAAGTKNTEAFF
-	-	TRBV15	TRBJ2-7	TGTGCCACCAGCAATCGGGGCTCCTACGAGCAGTACTTC	CATSNRGSYEQYF
-	-	TRBV5-5	TRBJ2-3	TGTGCCAGCAGCGCCAGCGGTTCCACAGATACGCAGTATTTT	CASSASGSTDTQYF
-	once	TRBV4-1	TRBJ2-1	TGCGCCAGCAGCCAGGGGGCCGCACTAGCGAGCTCCTACAATGAGCAGTTCTTC	CASSQGAALASSYNEQFF
TRBD1	-	TRBV2	TRBJ1-5	TGTGCCAGCAGGCAGACAGGGGAATCTCAGCCCCAGCATTTT	CASRQTGESQPQHF
-	-	TRBV2	TRBJ2-7	TGTGCCAGCAGTGAGGAGAGTTACGAGCAGTACTTC	CASSEESYEQYF
-	-	TRBV6-5	TRBJ1-1	TGTGCCATACAAAAACCGGGGAACACTGAAGCTTTCTTT	CAIQKPGNTEAFF
-	-	TRBV12-3/TRBV12-4	TRBJ2-5	TGTGCCAGCAGTCCGGGACTTCAAGAGACCCAGTACTTC	CASSPGLQETQYF
-	-	TRBV28	TRBJ2-3	TGTGCCGGCTCTGCGAGGGTAGCAGATACGCAGTATTTT	CAGSARVADTQYF
TRBD2	-	TRBV28	TRBJ2-3	TGTGCCAGCAGTCCGTTTAGCGGGATCTCTCCAGATACGCAGTATTTT	CASSPFSGISPDTQYF
TRBD2	-	TRBV28	TRBJ2-1	TGTGCCAGCAGTTCGCCCGGGACTAGCGGGAGTTTGTCCTACAATGAGCAGTTCTTC	CASSSPGTSGSLSYNEQFF
TRBD2	-	TRBV11-2	TRBJ2-1	TGTGCCAGCAGCTCTAGCGGGAGGGCCGATTGGGATGAGCAGTTCTTC	CASSSSGRADWDEQFF
TRBD1	-	TRBV2	TRBJ2-5	TGTGCCAGCAGTGCGGGACAGCAGAAAGAGACCCAGTACTTC	CASSAGQQKETQYF
-	-	TRBV19	TRBJ2-1	TGTGCCAGTAGCAAACAAGCGGCTAATGAGCAGTTCTTC	CASSKQAANEQFF
TRBD1	-	TRBV18	TRBJ1-2	TGTGCCAGCTCACTACAGGGGGCTGAAGGGGGCTACACCTTC	CASSLQGAEGGYTF
TRBD1	-	TRBV7-2	TRBJ1-6	TGTGCCAGCAGCTTACCAGGGGGCGCGTATTCACCCCTCCACTTT	CASSLPGGAYSPLHF
-	-	TRBV28	TRBJ1-1	TGTGCCAGCAGTTTAATGGGGGACTTCGGGGGAGCTTTCTTT	CASSLMGDFGGAFF
-	-	TRBV12-3/TRBV12-4	TRBJ1-6	TGTGCCAGCAGTCCCGGCGGTCCCCTCCACTTT	CASSPGGPLHF
-	-	TRBV5-8	TRBJ1-1	TGTGCCAGCAGTTTAGATTACAGGGCTGAAGCTTTCTTT	CASSLDYRAEAFF
-	-	TRBV7-3	TRBJ1-1	TGTGCCAGCAGCTTAACGCAGGAAACTGAAGCTTTCTTT	CASSLTQETEAFF